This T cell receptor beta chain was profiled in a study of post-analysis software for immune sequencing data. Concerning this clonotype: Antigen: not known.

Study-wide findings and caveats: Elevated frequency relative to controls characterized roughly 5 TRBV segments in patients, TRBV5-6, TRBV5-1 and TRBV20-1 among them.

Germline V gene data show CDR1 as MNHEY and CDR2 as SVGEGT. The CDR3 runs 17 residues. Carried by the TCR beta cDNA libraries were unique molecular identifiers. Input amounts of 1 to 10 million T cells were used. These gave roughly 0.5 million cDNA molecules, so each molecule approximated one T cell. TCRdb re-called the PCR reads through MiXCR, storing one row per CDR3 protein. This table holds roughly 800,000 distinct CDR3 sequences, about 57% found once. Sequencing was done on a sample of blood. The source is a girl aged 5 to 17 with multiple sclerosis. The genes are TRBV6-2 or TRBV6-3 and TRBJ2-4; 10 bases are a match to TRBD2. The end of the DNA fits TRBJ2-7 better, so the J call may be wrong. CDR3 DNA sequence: TGTGCCAGCAGTTACTCGAAAGGCCTAGCGGGAGCCCACGAGCAGTACTTC. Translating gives CASSYSKGLAGAHEQYF.